These 31 T cell receptor beta chains came from one sample sequenced in a study of vaccination effects on CD4 cells after COVID-19. ViraFEST assay sequencing came after antigen-specific CD4+ T cells were expanded with viral peptide pools. Researchers isolated CD4+ T cells once ten to eleven days of culture had elapsed. This individual tested PCR-positive for SARS-CoV-2 infection between March and December 2020. Sequenced by immunoSEQ multiplex PCR; TCRdb stores in-frame clones only, minus some. The table has 20,000 to 30,000 clones, approximately 78% seen once. What these receptors recognize is not known. The sequenced sample was CD4+ T cells from PBMCs cultured with HCoV-NL63 spike peptides, obtained before COVID-19 vaccination. The source is a human donor who had a prior SARS-CoV-2 infection.

This clone was recorded once. The V call is TRBV11-3, the J call TRBJ2-5; 11 bases map to TRBD2. The CDR3 runs to 15 residues. The junction had 9 bases not matched to a gene; V was cut back by 3 bases and J by 9 bases. Germline V lookup: CDR1 SGHNT, CDR2 YENEEA. For the CDR3, the DNA is TGTGCCAGCAGCTTCATAGCGGGAGGGCCCGGGGCCCAGTACTTC. Protein: CASSFIAGGPGAQYF.

In this sample, this clone turned up a few times. This chain uses TRBV24-1 with TRBJ1-4, with D possibly matching TRBD1 (6 bases). Trimming cost V 4 bases and J 4 bases, with 9 bases left between them. Germline V CDR1 and CDR2: KGHDR, SFDVKD. This CDR3 contains 14 residues. This CDR3 reads CATSDGGGNEKLFF. CDR3 sequence (DNA): TGTGCCACCAGTGACGGAGGGGGTAATGAAAAACTGTTTTTT.

This chain connects TRBV9 to TRBJ2-7; 12 bases fit TRBD2. This CDR3 contains 15 residues. CDR1 SGDLS and CDR2 YYNGEE come from the germline V gene. After removal of 1 base from V and 7 bases from J, the junction contained 6 bases not matched to a gene. CDR3 sequence reads: CASSVLAGGQGEQYF. CDR3 nucleotide sequence: TGTGCCAGCAGCGTACTAGCGGGAGGGCAGGGAGAGCAGTACTTC.

V and J are TRBV6-6 and TRBJ2-1; D remains ambiguous. CDR1 and CDR2 (germline): MNHNY, SVGAGI (reference sequence). V lost 4 bases, J lost 0 bases, and 13 bases lay in between. This CDR3 is 16 amino acids long. The CDR3 sequence: CASSSLNPSSYNEQFF. Here the CDR3 DNA reads TGTGCCAGCAGTTCACTTAACCCCAGCTCCTACAATGAGCAGTTCTTC.

The CDR3 here is CATSDLGSGPRDTQYF. CDR3 nucleotides: TGTGCCACCAGTGATTTAGGTAGCGGGCCTCGGGATACGCAGTATTTT. The chain carries TRBV24-1 and TRBJ2-3; 7 nucleotides align to TRBD2. After removal of 1 base from V and 6 bases from J, the junction contained 9 bases not matched to a gene. Germline V CDR1 and CDR2: KGHDR, SFDVKD. The CDR3 loop spans 16 amino acids.

This clone was recorded only once. This chain uses TRBV4-2 with TRBJ1-1; the match to TRBD1 covers 8 bases. The germline CDR1 and CDR2 sequences are LGHNA and YNFKEQ. J lost 5 bases, V lost 0 bases, and 11 bases had no gene match. The CDR3 covers 17 residues. The CDR3 sequence: CASSQEGAGGAKTEAFF. The CDR3 nucleotides are TGTGCCAGCAGCCAAGAGGGGGCAGGGGGCGCAAAGACTGAAGCTTTCTTT.

This clone was detected only a few times. This chain links TRBV7-2 with TRBJ2-1; D is perhaps TRBD2 (5 bases). CDR1 and CDR2 from the germline V gene are SGHTA and FQGNSA. Trimming left V 1 base short and J 4 bases short, with 14 bases between. The CDR3 consists of 16 residues. CDR3 residues: CASSLGRTQVYNEQFF. CDR3 coding DNA: TGTGCCAGCAGCTTAGGTCGGACTCAAGTTTACAATGAGCAGTTCTTC.

The chain employs TRBV7-2 and TRBJ2-4; D unclear. V was shortened by 5 bases and J by 0 bases, with 8 bases between the two germline ends. CDR1 and CDR2 (germline): SGHTA, FQGNSA. CDR3 size: 14 residues. CDR3 loop: CASSLNGAKNIQYF. The CDR3 DNA sequence: TGTGCCAGCAGCCTTAATGGAGCCAAAAACATTCAGTACTTC.

The chain uses TRBV6-2 or TRBV6-3 and TRBJ1-5; 9 bases are shared with TRBD1. The CDR3 sequence is 15 residues long. Germline V gene data show CDR1 as MNHEY and CDR2 as SVGEGT. Trimming removed 6 bases from V and 7 bases from J; junction bases left unmatched: 10. The DNA of the CDR3 is TGTGCCAGCAGCGCTGGACAGGGGAGAGGACAGCCCCAGCATTTT. Its translation is CASSAGQGRGQPQHF.

This clone was detected a few times. The chain carries TRBV4-1 and TRBJ1-1; unclear D gene. This CDR3 contains 14 residues. Germline V gene sequence: CDR1 MGHRA, CDR2 YSYEKL. V gave up 1 base and J gave up 2 bases, with 8 bases separating them. CDR3 sequence reads: CASSQVGGNTEAFF. The CDR3 DNA follows: TGCGCCAGCAGCCAAGTAGGAGGAAACACTGAAGCTTTCTTT.

This rearrangement joins TRBV5-3 to TRBJ1-2, with unresolved D. TRBV5-3 is an open reading frame whose function is uncertain. Between the trimmed V and J ends, which lost 0 bases and 6 bases, there was a span of 9 bases. This CDR3 has 13 amino acids. The CDR3 nucleotides read TGTGCCAGAAGCTTGGGTCAGATCAATGGCTACACCTTC. Amino acids: CARSLGQINGYTF.

Sample share makes this clone large (0.1 to 1%). The chain is built from TRBV20-1 and TRBJ1-1; D uncertain. Germline CDR1 reads DFQATT; CDR2 reads SNEGSKA (reference sequence). The V and J ends lost 3 bases and 1 base respectively, with 6 bases between them. The CDR3 is 12 residues long. CDR3 coding DNA: TGCAGTGCTAGTTCCCAGAACACTGAAGCTTTCTTT. It translates to CSASSQNTEAFF.

In this sample, this clone turned up a few times. The CDR3 reads CASTHRRETQYF. The DNA of the CDR3 is TGTGCCAGCACCCACAGGAGGGAGACCCAGTACTTC. V usage is TRBV13 and J usage is TRBJ2-5; the D call may be TRBD1 or TRBD2 (5 bases each). CDR3 length: 12 amino acids. Germline CDR1 PRHDT, CDR2 FYEKMQ (reference sequence). V dropped 7 bases and J dropped 5 bases, with 11 bases sitting between them. Looking up the rest from reference TRBV13 and TRBJ2-5 gives the full variable domain: AAGVIQSPRHLIKEKRETATLKCYPIPRHDTVYWYQQGPGQDPQFLISFYEKMQSDKGSIPDRFSAQQFSDYHSELNMSSLELGDSALYFCASTHRRETQYFGPGTRLLVL.

The rearrangement joins TRBV24-1 to TRBJ2-5; no definite D call. The germline gives CDR1 KGHDR, CDR2 SFDVKD. Trimming shortened V by 2 bases and J by 4 bases, and 10 bases separated the two germline ends. The CDR3 is 14 amino acids. CDR3 amino acids: CATSDSLSRETQYF. DNA of the CDR3: TGTGCCACCAGTGATTCCCTATCTAGAGAGACCCAGTACTTC.

The chain combines TRBV7-9 with TRBJ2-7; 7 bases fit TRBD1. The CDR3 length is 14 residues. V was clipped by 3 bases and J by 3 bases; unmatched bases: 5. Germline V lookup: CDR1 SEHNR, CDR2 FQNEAQ (reference sequence). The CDR3 nucleotides are TGTGCCAGCAGCTTGGTCCAGGGGGTCTACGAGCAGTACTTC. Protein sequence: CASSLVQGVYEQYF.

This clone was counted a few times. The V gene is TRBV12-2, the J gene TRBJ2-1; the D segment call TRBD2 is taken from the table without a DNA check. TRBV12-2 has pseudogene status. There are 15 residues in the CDR3. CDR3 in amino acids: CASRLAQADGIEQFF. The CDR3, as DNA: TGTGCAAGTCGCTTAGCGCAAGCGGATGGGATTGAGCAGTTCTTC.

The chain recombines TRBV5-1 with TRBJ2-5; D may be TRBD1 (6 bases). CDR1 SGHRS and CDR2 YFSETQ come from the germline V gene. This CDR3 region has 15 residues. Trimming stripped 0 bases from V and 1 base from J, with 10 bases between. CDR3 DNA sequence: TGCGCCAGCAGCTTGGAGACAGGTTTCCAAGAGACCCAGTACTTC. Translating it yields CASSLETGFQETQYF.

The CDR3 DNA follows: TGTGCCAGCTCACCAACCCTGGGACAGGGGGAAGGTGGCTACACCTTC. Amino acid sequence: CASSPTLGQGEGGYTF. This chain uses TRBV18 with TRBJ1-2, with 11 bases lining up with TRBD1. CDR3 length: 16 amino acids. The V segment lost 2 bases and the J segment 7 bases; nucleotides outside the gene matches: 9. The germline V gene encodes CDR1 KGHSH and CDR2 LQKENI.

The V gene is TRBV7-8, the J gene TRBJ2-1; the match to TRBD2 covers 8 bases. Per the germline V gene, CDR1 is SGHVS and CDR2 is FQNEAQ. This CDR3 has 13 amino acids. Germline trimming cut 7 bases from V and 9 bases from J; bases unmatched to any gene: 8. CDR3 protein: CASMGREVGEQFF. CDR3 sequence (DNA): TGTGCCAGCATGGGGCGGGAGGTAGGTGAGCAGTTCTTC.

The chain has TRBV30 and TRBJ2-7, with TRBD1 matching 8 bases. The CDR3 runs 13 residues. Germline lookup yields CDR1 GTSNPN and CDR2 SVGIG (reference sequence). V gave up 4 bases and J gave up 2 bases; unmatched junction bases: 4. The CDR3 DNA is TGTGCCTGGAAGAGGGACAGGCCCTACGAGCAGTACTTC. This encodes CAWKRDRPYEQYF.

The chain carries TRBV20-1 and TRBJ1-5; D may be TRBD1 (5 bases). The CDR3 is made up of 17 amino acids. With 3 bases removed from V and 8 bases from J, the gap between germline ends came to 26 bases. CDR1 and CDR2 (germline): DFQATT, SNEGSKA (reference sequence). The CDR3 nucleotides are TGCAGTGCTAGTCGGACGGGGGTTGGAATGTGGAGGGAGCCCCAGCATTTT. Translated, it gives CSASRTGVGMWREPQHF.

The chain is built from TRBV7-8 and TRBJ2-3; perhaps TRBD2 as D (6 bases). Between the trimmed V and J ends, which lost 5 bases and 0 bases, there was a span of 15 bases. Germline assignment: CDR1 SGHVS and CDR2 FQNEAQ. The CDR3 spans 16 residues. CDR3 residues: CASSPRLDPSTDTQYF. CDR3 DNA sequence: TGTGCCAGCAGCCCGCGACTAGACCCCAGCACAGATACGCAGTATTTT.

The chain has TRBV3-1 (or the pseudogene TRBV3-2) and TRBJ1-1; D remains ambiguous. Germline V gene sequence: CDR1 LGHDT, CDR2 YNNKEL (reference sequence). The V and J ends lost 4 bases and 1 base respectively, with 10 bases between them. The CDR3 is 14 residues long. Written as DNA, the CDR3 is TGTGCCAGCAGCCTTTTCGACGGGAACACTGAAGCTTTCTTT. It is translated as CASSLFDGNTEAFF.

Within the sample, this clone is medium-sized. The V call is TRBV5-5, the J call TRBJ2-1, with 15 bases fitting TRBD2. The germline CDR1 and CDR2 sequences are SGHKS and YYEKEE (reference sequence). Losses at the gene ends were 4 bases for V and 5 bases for J; bases not matched to a gene: 7. The CDR3 extends over 17 amino acids. The CDR3 sequence is CASSPHWTSGRDNEQFF. As DNA, the CDR3 is TGTGCCAGCAGCCCCCACTGGACTAGCGGGAGGGACAATGAGCAGTTCTTC.

The chain uses TRBV30 and TRBJ1-5; TRBD1 is a possible D gene (5 bases). Trimming pared 0 bases from V and 5 bases from J, leaving 14 bases between. Germline CDR1 is GTSNPN and CDR2 is SVGIG (reference sequence). The CDR3 length is 15 residues. Written as DNA, the CDR3 is TGTGCCTGGAGTGTACGGGGGACTCTAGATCAGCCCCAGCATTTT. This sequence encodes CAWSVRGTLDQPQHF.

V and J are TRBV5-4 and TRBJ1-1; TRBD1 matches at 8 bases. The CDR3 has 13 residues. Germline V gene sequence: CDR1 SGHNT, CDR2 YYREEE (reference sequence). Unmatched junction bases numbered 5, after V lost 0 bases and J lost 10 bases. DNA of the CDR3: TGTGCCAGCAGCTTGGGAAACAGGGGGGGAGCTTTCTTT. It specifies CASSLGNRGGAFF.

V is TRBV7-3 and J is TRBJ2-2; a possible D gene is TRBD2 (5 bases). The CDR3 has 17 amino acids. V was shortened by 5 bases and J by 0 bases, with 16 bases between the two germline ends. Germline V lookup: CDR1 SGHTA, CDR2 FQGTGA. The CDR3 nucleotides read TGTGCCAGCAGCCGAGCTCAGGCGGGCGCGAACACCGGGGAGCTGTTTTTT. Translation: CASSRAQAGANTGELFF.

This clone has just a few counts. The V call is TRBV7-3, the J call TRBJ1-1; no reliable D call. Germline V gives CDR1 SGHTA, CDR2 FQGTGA. V lost 5 bases, J lost 0 bases, and 7 bases lay in between. The CDR3 covers 13 residues. The CDR3 sequence: CASSKQLNTEAFF. The CDR3 DNA follows: TGTGCCAGCAGCAAACAGCTGAACACTGAAGCTTTCTTT.

CDR3 DNA sequence: TGCGCCAGCAGTGAGGAGACAGGGGGCAATCAGCCCCAGCATTTT. It is translated as CASSEETGGNQPQHF. The rearrangement links TRBV10-1 to TRBJ1-5, with TRBD1 matching 8 bases. From germline, CDR1 is WNHNN and CDR2 SYGVQD (reference sequence). This CDR3 contains 15 residues. J lost 2 bases, V lost 2 bases, and 2 bases had no gene match.

V and J are TRBV5-1 and TRBJ2-3, with D perhaps matching TRBD2 (7 bases). This CDR3 comprises 16 residues. V lost 4 bases and J 4 bases, leaving 19 bases between the germline ends. Per the germline V gene, CDR1 is SGHRS and CDR2 is YFSETQ. The CDR3: CASSPRGGPISDTQYF. The CDR3 DNA reads as TGCGCCAGCAGCCCGAGGGGGGGGCCGATCTCAGATACGCAGTATTTT.

The gene calls are TRBV15 and TRBJ2-3; no clear D gene. The CDR3 has 15 amino acids. The germline CDR1 and CDR2 sequences are LNHNV and YYDKDF (reference sequence). Trimming took 1 base from V and 2 from J, leaving 10 bases between them. The DNA of the CDR3 is TGTGCCACCAGCAGAGGAGGCGGTGTCACAGATACGCAGTATTTT. It codes for CATSRGGGVTDTQYF.